The 13 T cell receptor beta chains given below trace back to one sample, sequenced in a study of cytomegalovirus exposure and HLA in healthy donors. Vbeta (60) and Jbeta (13) primers were used in the PCR. TCRdb keeps only in-frame clones here, not all; method: immunoSEQ multiplex PCR. The data show some 110,000 clones, 70% seen once. Sequenced input: PBMCs. These receptors came from a man aged 25 to 45 in good health and CMV-seropositive.

V and J are TRBV27 and TRBJ2-1, with D possibly TRBD1 on 6 matching bases. V dropped 5 bases and J dropped 4 bases, with 21 bases sitting between them. The germline gives CDR1 MNHEY, CDR2 SMNVEV (reference sequence). The CDR3 runs 17 residues. CDR3 nucleotide sequence: TGTGCCAGCAGTCCCCCCCGGGTGGCAGGGGCTTACAATGAGCAGTTCTTC. Its translation is CASSPPRVAGAYNEQFF.

The chain recombines TRBV6-4 with TRBJ2-1; D perhaps matches TRBD2 (6 bases). Trimming removed 3 bases at V and 1 base at J, with 13 bases between. This CDR3 has 16 residues. Germline CDR1 MRHNA, CDR2 SNTAGT. CDR3 in amino acids: CASSESTSRSYNEQFF. CDR3 in DNA: TGTGCCAGCAGTGAGAGTACTAGCCGGTCCTACAATGAGCAGTTCTTC.

The gene calls are TRBV5-6 and TRBJ2-7; tentatively, D is TRBD1 (6 bases). The CDR3 is made up of 15 amino acids. CDR1 and CDR2 from the germline V gene are SGHDT and YYEEEE. Trimming removed 6 bases from V and 6 bases from J, with 22 bases in between. The CDR3 region is CASIVGGQGTCEQYF. The DNA for the CDR3 is TGTGCCAGCATCGTTGGGGGCCAGGGAACCTGCGAGCAGTACTTC.

The gene calls are TRBV11-2 and TRBJ2-3, with D uncertain. This CDR3 contains 16 residues. Looked up from germline, CDR1 is SGHAT and CDR2 is FQNNGV. V gave up 1 base and J gave up 2 bases, with 13 bases separating them. CDR3 bases: TGTGCCAGCAGCTTAGGCTACCTAAGTTCCACAGATACGCAGTATTTT. It encodes CASSLGYLSSTDTQYF.

The chain carries TRBV7-8 and TRBJ1-2; D perhaps matches TRBD1 (6 bases). The germline V gene encodes CDR1 SGHVS and CDR2 FQNEAQ. This CDR3 spans 15 amino acids. V lost 3 bases, J lost 4 bases, and 15 bases lay in between. The CDR3 DNA follows: TGTGCCAGCAGCTTCGAGGGGGGAGGGAGCTATGGCTACACCTTC. It codes for CASSFEGGGSYGYTF.

V usage is TRBV7-2 and J usage is TRBJ2-1; TRBD1 is a possible D gene (5 bases). Germline-derived CDR1 and CDR2 are SGHTA and FQGNSA. The CDR3 contains 13 residues. V was trimmed by 3 bases and J by 12 bases, leaving 15 bases between them. Here the CDR3 DNA reads TGTGCCAGCAGCTTCAGACAGACCTCTGCGCAGTTCTTC. This gives the protein CASSFRQTSAQFF.

The rearrangement links TRBV5-4 to TRBJ1-4; D is undetermined. Per germline, CDR1 SGHNT and CDR2 YYREEE (reference sequence). Between the trimmed V and J ends, which lost 0 bases and 0 bases, there was a span of 6 bases. The length of the CDR3 is 15 residues. DNA for the CDR3: TGTGCCAGCAGCTTGGGTAGATCAACTAATGAAAAACTGTTTTTT. This codes for CASSLGRSTNEKLFF.

The rearrangement uses TRBV7-9 and TRBJ2-3; the match to TRBD2 covers 10 bases. CDR1 and CDR2 (germline): SEHNR, FQNEAQ (reference sequence). This CDR3 comprises 18 residues. V trimming: 1 base; J trimming: 3 bases; junction bases outside the gene matches: 10. CDR3 DNA sequence: TGTGCCAGCAGCTTAGGTTTTCTAGCGGGAGTGGGGACAGATACGCAGTATTTT. Residues: CASSLGFLAGVGTDTQYF.

This chain connects TRBV11-3 to TRBJ2-1; the match to TRBD1 covers 12 bases. The trim removed 7 bases at V and 7 bases at J, leaving 11 bases unmatched. This CDR3 contains 16 residues. Germline V gives CDR1 SGHNT, CDR2 YENEEA. The CDR3 sequence is CASISGGQGARNEQFF. The CDR3 DNA reads as TGTGCCAGCATTTCTGGGGGACAGGGGGCGAGAAATGAGCAGTTCTTC.

The gene calls are TRBV30 and TRBJ2-1, with 15 bases identical to TRBD2. V lost 1 base to trimming and J lost 0 bases; unmatched junction nucleotides: 4. The CDR3 covers 18 residues. Germline CDR1 and CDR2: GTSNPN and SVGIG (reference sequence). The CDR3 DNA follows: TGTGCCTGGAGTGGGACTAGCGGGAGGGTTCTCTCCTACAATGAGCAGTTCTTC. Its protein is CAWSGTSGRVLSYNEQFF.

This clone was observed a handful of times. This sequence joins TRBV28 and TRBJ1-5; weak D call: TRBD1 (5 bases). In germline, CDR1 is MDHEN, CDR2 SYDVKM. Trimming took off 3 bases at V and 4 bases at J, with 16 bases between the two ends. The CDR3 spans 16 residues. The CDR3 sequence: CASSFKVQEKNQPQHF. The DNA of the CDR3 is TGTGCCAGCAGTTTTAAGGTACAGGAGAAGAATCAGCCCCAGCATTTT.

V and J are TRBV27 and TRBJ2-7, with D maybe TRBD2 (5 bases). Per germline, CDR1 MNHEY and CDR2 SMNVEV (reference sequence). V lost 4 bases, J lost 0 bases, and 16 bases lay in between. This CDR3 has 16 amino acids. CDR3 loop: CASSSGSGSSSYEQYV. In DNA, the CDR3 is TGTGCCAGCAGTTCGGGCAGCGGTTCAAGCTCCTACGAGCAGTACGTC.

V is TRBV5-4 and J is TRBJ2-1; a possible D gene is TRBD2 (5 bases). The CDR3 is made up of 12 amino acids. The germline CDR1 and CDR2 sequences are SGHNT and YYREEE (reference sequence). V was cut by 7 bases and J by 5 bases, with 10 bases left in between. For the CDR3, the DNA is TGTGCCAGCTCGAAGAGGGACAATGAGCAGTTCTTC. It translates to CASSKRDNEQFF. Variable domain in full (rest from reference TRBV5-4 and TRBJ2-1): ETGVTQSPTHLIKTRGQQVTLRCSSQSGHNTVSWYQQALGQGPQFIFQYYREEENGRGNFPPRFSGLQFPNYSSELNVNALELDDSALYLCASSKRDNEQFFGPGTRLTVL.